These T cell receptor beta chains were read from a single sample in a study of blood T cell repertoires in COVID-19. Sequencing was performed with immunoSEQ multiplex PCR; in TCRdb, only in-frame clones are kept and a portion is missing. The table records about 170,000 clones, about 81% of them present only once. The sample consisted of peripheral blood. The receptors derive from a woman aged 70 to 79 with acute or convalescent COVID-19. Both conserved end residues are part of each CDR3. Each record gives: V gene, J gene, D gene, clone size, CDR3 DNA, CDR3 protein. D genes are given only for firm matches. Clone size appears in some rows only: once, few, many, or a class for an expanded clone.

>TRBV5-1|TRBJ2-3|-|-
TGCGCCAGCAGCCCCCAGACAGCCGGAACGCAGTATTTT
CASSPQTAGTQYF
>TRBV6-5|TRBJ1-5|TRBD1|-
TGTGCCAGCAGCTCCGGGACAGGGGGGAGACAGCCCCAGCATTTT
CASSSGTGGRQPQHF
>TRBV7-2|TRBJ2-1|TRBD2|-
TGTGCCAGCAGCTCTTTGACTAGCGGGAGCACTGAGCAGTTCTTC
CASSSLTSGSTEQFF
>TRBV5-4|TRBJ1-2|-|-
TGTGCCAGCACCTACGAGAACTATGGCTACACCTTC
CASTYENYGYTF
>TRBV2|TRBJ1-5|TRBD1|-
TGTGCCAGCAGTGGGCCCGGGACAGGGGTGGGTCAGCCCCAGCATTTT
CASSGPGTGVGQPQHF
>TRBV7-2|TRBJ1-1|-|few
TGTGCCAGCAGCTTCTATCTGTCTGAAGCTTTCTTT
CASSFYLSEAFF
>TRBV29-1|TRBJ1-3|-|-
TGCAGCGTTGGAGGGGGAAACACCATATATTTT
CSVGGGNTIYF
>TRBV24-1|TRBJ1-2|-|-
TGTGCCACCAGTGGAGGCTCTAACTATGGCTACACCTTC
CATSGGSNYGYTF
>TRBV7-8|TRBJ2-5|TRBD1|-
TGTGCCAGCAGCCTTATAAGGACAGGAGCGACCCAGTACTTC
CASSLIRTGATQYF
>TRBV6-2/TRBV6-3|TRBJ2-5|-|-
TGTGCCAGCAGTTCCGCTATGGAGGAGACCCAGTACTTC
CASSSAMEETQYF
>TRBV28|TRBJ2-3|TRBD1|-
TGTGCCAGCAGTCCGTGGAGCGGGACAGGGGAGGAAGATACGCAGTATTTT
CASSPWSGTGEEDTQYF
>TRBV27|TRBJ2-6|-|-
TGTGCCAGCAGTCAGAACAGGGCTGGGGCCAACGTCCTGACTTTC
CASSQNRAGANVLTF
>TRBV7-2|TRBJ1-6|-|-
TGTGCCAGCAGCTTAGGACTGACAGAATCAGGACCCCTCCACTTT
CASSLGLTESGPLHF
>TRBV7-3|TRBJ2-3|TRBD2|few
TGTGCCAGCAGCTTAGGCGGGGGGATAGATACGCAGTATTTT
CASSLGGGIDTQYF
>TRBV3-1/TRBV3-2|TRBJ2-1|TRBD2|-
TGTGCCAGCAGCCCTCGTGAACTAGCGGGGGGGCCAATCGGTACCTACAATGAGCAGTTCTTC
CASSPRELAGGPIGTYNEQFF
>TRBV29-1|TRBJ1-2|TRBD1|-
TGCAGCGTGCCGACAGGGGGCAGCTATGGCTACACCTTC
CSVPTGGSYGYTF
>TRBV20-1|TRBJ2-7|TRBD2|few
TGCAGTGCTAGTGGGGGGACCGGGACTAACTACGAGCAGTACTTC
CSASGGTGTNYEQYF